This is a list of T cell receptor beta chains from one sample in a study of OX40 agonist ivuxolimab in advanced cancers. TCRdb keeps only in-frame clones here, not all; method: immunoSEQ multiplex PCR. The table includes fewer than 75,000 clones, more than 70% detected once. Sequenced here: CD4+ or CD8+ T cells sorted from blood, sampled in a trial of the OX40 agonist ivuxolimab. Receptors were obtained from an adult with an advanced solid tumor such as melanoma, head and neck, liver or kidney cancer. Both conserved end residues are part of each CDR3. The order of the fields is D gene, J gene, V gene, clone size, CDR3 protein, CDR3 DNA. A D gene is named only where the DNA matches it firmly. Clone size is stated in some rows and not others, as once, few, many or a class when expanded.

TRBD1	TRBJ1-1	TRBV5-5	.	CASSDGQGRPEAFF	TGTGCCAGCAGCGACGGACAGGGGAGGCCTGAAGCTTTCTTT
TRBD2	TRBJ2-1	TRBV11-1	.	CASSDSNSGAWYNEQFF	TGTGCCAGCAGCGATTCCAATAGCGGGGCCTGGTACAATGAGCAGTTCTTC
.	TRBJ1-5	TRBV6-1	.	CASSLSDRRQPQHF	TGTGCCAGCAGTTTAAGTGACAGGCGGCAGCCCCAGCATTTT
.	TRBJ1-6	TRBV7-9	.	CASSLGQAFGSYNSPLHF	TGTGCCAGCAGCTTAGGGCAGGCCTTTGGGTCCTATAATTCACCCCTCCACTTT
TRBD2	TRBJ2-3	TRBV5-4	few	CASSFFGGGTDTQYF	TGTGCCAGCAGCTTTTTCGGGGGAGGGACAGATACGCAGTATTTT
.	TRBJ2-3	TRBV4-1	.	CASSQDRWWTDTQYF	TGCGCCAGCAGCCAAGACAGGTGGTGGACAGATACGCAGTATTTT
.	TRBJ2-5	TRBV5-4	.	CASRLGIGGQETQYF	TGTGCCAGCAGATTGGGGATCGGGGGTCAAGAGACCCAGTACTTC
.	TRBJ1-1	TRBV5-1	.	CASSPRQFTEAFF	TGCGCCAGCAGCCCAAGACAGTTCACTGAAGCTTTCTTT
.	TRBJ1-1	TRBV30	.	CAWSLNTEAFF	TGTGCCTGGAGCTTGAACACTGAAGCTTTCTTT
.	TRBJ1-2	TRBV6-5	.	CASSLTGKGYGYTF	TGTGCCAGCAGTCTGACGGGCAAAGGCTATGGCTACACCTTC
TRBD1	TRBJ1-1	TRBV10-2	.	CASGTGGAGTEAFF	TGCGCCAGTGGGACAGGGGGCGCGGGCACTGAAGCTTTCTTT
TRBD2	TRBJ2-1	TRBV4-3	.	CASSQSSSGRARDEQFF	TGCGCCAGCAGCCAATCTTCTAGCGGGAGGGCCAGGGATGAGCAGTTCTTC
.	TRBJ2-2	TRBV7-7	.	CASGVTDTGELFF	TGTGCCAGCGGCGTAACGGACACCGGGGAGCTGTTTTTT
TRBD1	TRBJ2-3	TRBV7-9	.	CASSPPDRGTDTQYF	TGTGCCAGCAGCCCTCCGGACAGGGGCACAGATACGCAGTATTTT
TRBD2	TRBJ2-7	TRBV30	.	CAWTSGRGPSEQYF	TGTGCCTGGACTAGCGGGAGGGGCCCCTCCGAGCAGTACTTC
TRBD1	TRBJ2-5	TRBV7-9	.	CASSSGQGVVKETQYF	TGTGCCAGCAGCTCGGGACAGGGAGTGGTGAAAGAGACCCAGTACTTC
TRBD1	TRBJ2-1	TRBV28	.	CASSSTRDRENEQFF	TGTGCCAGCAGCTCCACGCGGGACAGGGAAAATGAGCAGTTCTTC
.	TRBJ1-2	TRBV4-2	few	CASSAGESTGGYGYTF	TGTGCCAGCAGCGCGGGGGAAAGCACAGGCGGCTATGGCTACACCTTC
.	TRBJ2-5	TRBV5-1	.	CASSLAPGQTETQYF	TGCGCCAGCAGCTTGGCCCCGGGACAAACAGAGACCCAGTACTTC
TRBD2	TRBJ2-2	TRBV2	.	CASRPGLASTGELFF	TGTGCCAGCAGGCCGGGACTAGCGAGCACCGGGGAGCTGTTTTTT
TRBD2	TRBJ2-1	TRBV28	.	CASSSRTSGRSLFSYNEQFF	TGTGCCAGCAGTTCCCGGACTAGCGGGAGGTCCCTATTCTCCTACAATGAGCAGTTCTTC
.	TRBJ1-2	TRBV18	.	CASSPGGRSGYGYTF	TGTGCCAGCTCACCAGGTGGCAGATCGGGCTATGGCTACACCTTC
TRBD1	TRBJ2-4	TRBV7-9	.	CASSWDRGLPKNIQYF	TGTGCCAGCAGCTGGGACAGGGGGCTACCCAAAAACATTCAGTACTTC
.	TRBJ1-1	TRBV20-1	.	CSASAAFF	TGCAGTGCTAGTGCCGCTTTCTTT
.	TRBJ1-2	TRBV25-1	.	CASRAEGANYGYTF	TGTGCCAGCAGGGCTGAGGGGGCTAACTATGGCTACACCTTC
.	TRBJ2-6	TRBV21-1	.	CASSADRNTGRPLGANVLTF	TGTGCCAGCAGCGCCGACCGGAATACAGGGAGGCCCTTGGGGGCCAACGTCCTGACTTTC
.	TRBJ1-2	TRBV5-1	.	CASSLVPGSNYGYTF	TGCGCCAGCAGCTTGGTTCCCGGTTCTAACTATGGCTACACCTTC
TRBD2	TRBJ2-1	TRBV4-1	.	CASSPPLGTSFVHRSYNEQFF	TGCGCCAGCAGCCCCCCCTTAGGGACTAGCTTTGTTCATCGCTCCTACAATGAGCAGTTCTTC
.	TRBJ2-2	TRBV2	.	CASSKGPGELFF	TGTGCCAGCAGTAAAGGGCCCGGGGAGCTGTTTTTT
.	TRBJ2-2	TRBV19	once	CASIRGPGGELFF	TGTGCCAGTATTCGGGGGCCGGGCGGGGAGCTGTTTTTT
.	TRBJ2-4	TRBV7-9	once	CASSLGGVGAKNIQYF	TGTGCCAGCAGCTTAGGAGGGGTTGGAGCCAAAAACATTCAGTACTTC
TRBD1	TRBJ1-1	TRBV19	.	CASSFGQGLGEAFF	TGTGCCAGTAGTTTCGGACAGGGCCTCGGTGAAGCTTTCTTT
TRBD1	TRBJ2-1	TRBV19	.	CASSVGQGGEQFF	TGTGCCAGTAGTGTGGGACAGGGCGGTGAGCAGTTCTTC
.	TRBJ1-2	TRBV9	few	CASSVDRNYGYTF	TGTGCCAGCAGCGTAGACAGAAACTATGGCTACACCTTC
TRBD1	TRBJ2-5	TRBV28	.	CASSLLILDREETQYF	TGTGCCAGCAGTTTATTGATCTTGGACAGGGAAGAGACCCAGTACTTC
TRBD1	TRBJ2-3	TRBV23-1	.	CASSRPGTGYFDTQYF	TGCGCCAGCAGTCGACCCGGGACAGGGTATTTTGATACGCAGTATTTT
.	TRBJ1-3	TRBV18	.	CASRRVSGNTIYF	TGTGCCAGCCGGAGAGTTTCTGGAAACACCATATATTTT
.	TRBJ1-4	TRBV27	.	CASRSFGWWGPYAHNEKLFF	TGTGCCAGCAGAAGTTTCGGATGGTGGGGCCCCTACGCTCACAATGAAAAACTGTTTTTT
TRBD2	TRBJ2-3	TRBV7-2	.	CASSLRSGLAGATDTQYF	TGTGCCAGCAGCTTAAGGTCCGGACTAGCGGGAGCCACAGATACGCAGTATTTT
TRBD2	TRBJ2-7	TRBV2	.	CASSLGTSGRLEQYF	TGTGCCAGCAGTTTAGGGACTAGCGGGAGGTTGGAGCAGTACTTC
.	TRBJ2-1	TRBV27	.	CASSETSSNEQFF	TGTGCCAGCAGCGAAACTAGCTCCAATGAGCAGTTCTTC
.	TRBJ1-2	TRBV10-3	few	CAISGEPVDYGYTF	TGTGCCATCAGTGGCGAACCTGTAGACTATGGCTACACCTTC
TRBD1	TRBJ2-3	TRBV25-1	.	CASSRQGGTDTQYF	TGTGCCAGCAGTCGACAGGGTGGCACAGATACGCAGTATTTT
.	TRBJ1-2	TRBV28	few	CASRPSTGRSGGYTF	TGTGCCAGCAGGCCTTCCACAGGGAGGTCCGGTGGCTACACCTTC
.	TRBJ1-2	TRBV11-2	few	CASSLLGSSYGYTF	TGTGCCAGCAGCTTACTGGGTAGCAGCTATGGCTACACCTTC
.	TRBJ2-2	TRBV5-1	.	CASSITRIGELFF	TGCGCCAGCAGCATTACCAGGATCGGGGAGCTGTTTTTT
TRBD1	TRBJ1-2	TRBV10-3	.	CAISEGTAYGYTF	TGTGCCATCAGTGAGGGGACAGCTTATGGCTACACCTTC
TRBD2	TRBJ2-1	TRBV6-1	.	CASSRGLAYNEQFF	TGTGCCAGCAGCCGCGGACTAGCCTACAATGAGCAGTTCTTC
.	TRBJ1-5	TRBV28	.	CASGTGATGNQPQHF	TGTGCCAGCGGTACGGGGGCCACGGGCAATCAGCCCCAGCATTTT
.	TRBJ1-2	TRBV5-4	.	CASSRGAGRANYGYTF	TGTGCCAGCAGCCGGGGGGCAGGGCGAGCTAACTATGGCTACACCTTC
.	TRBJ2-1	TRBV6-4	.	CASSAGAASYNEQFF	TGTGCCAGCAGCGCCGGGGCAGCCTCCTACAATGAGCAGTTCTTC
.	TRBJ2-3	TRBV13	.	CASSPPQGQRDTQYF	TGTGCCAGCAGTCCCCCCCAGGGTCAAAGAGATACGCAGTATTTT
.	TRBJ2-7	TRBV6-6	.	CASTGAGPSYEQYF	TGTGCCAGCACTGGGGCAGGACCATCCTACGAGCAGTACTTC